The subject of this entry is one T cell receptor beta chain. Antigen unknown. The germline gives CDR1 DFQATT, CDR2 SNEGSKA (reference sequence). Between the trimmed V and J ends, which lost 3 bases and 6 bases, there was a span of 11 bases. The CDR3 spans 12 residues. The data were obtained in a study of T-cell memory formation after mild COVID-19. Study-wide background: Largely donor-specific sequence clusters came from a couple of donors. General study results and limits: Some clones that responded turned up in pre-infection memory, which suggests that cross-reactive memory joined in.

MiXCR, applied by TCRdb to the 5' RACE reads, yields one record per CDR3 protein. The profile shows roughly 600,000 distinct CDR3 sequences, roughly 18% of them singletons. The chain links TRBV20-1 to TRBJ1-2, with D maybe TRBD1 (6 bases). The material sequenced was PBMCs or a T cell subset sorted from them (not recorded which). This sequence originates from an adult woman who had mild COVID-19 (a few samples of this study predate the infection). Cell type and time point are not known. CDR3 residues: CSASLQGNGYTF. CDR3 sequence (DNA): TGCAGTGCTAGTTTACAGGGTAATGGCTACACCTTC.